Below are 10 T cell receptor beta chains sequenced from a single sample in a study of blood T cell repertoires in COVID-19. TCRdb's copy holds only in-frame clones and misses some; the assay was immunoSEQ multiplex PCR. The table records 250,000 to 350,000 clones, 70% to 90% of them present only once. The source material was peripheral blood. These receptors all stem from a woman aged 60 to 75 with acute or convalescent COVID-19.

V is TRBV23-1 and J is TRBJ1-4; TRBD1 matches 8 bases. TRBV23-1 is an ORF, and what it does is uncertain. The CDR3 has 15 amino acids. Trimming cost V 3 bases and J 8 bases; bases outside gene matches: 8. The DNA of the CDR3 is TGCGCCAGCAGTCACTCGACAGGGGAGAGAGAAAAACTGTTTTTT. It encodes CASSHSTGEREKLFF.

The chain is built from TRBV30 and TRBJ1-5; 7 bases agree with TRBD1. The length of the CDR3 is 15 residues. From germline, CDR1 is GTSNPN and CDR2 SVGIG (reference sequence). The ends lost 0 bases at V and 7 bases at J; junction bases unmatched: 9. The CDR3 DNA reads as TGTGCCTGGAGTGTACGAGGGGGCCTTGGGCAGCCCCAGCATTTT. This gives the protein CAWSVRGGLGQPQHF.

This clone was detected only once. The V gene is TRBV15, the J gene TRBJ2-1; the D gene is possibly TRBD1 (5 bases). Between the trimmed V and J ends, which lost 4 bases and 8 bases, there was a span of 12 bases. The CDR3 runs 13 residues. Per germline, CDR1 LNHNV and CDR2 YYDKDF (reference sequence). The CDR3 here is CATSTATGHEQFF. CDR3 DNA sequence: TGTGCCACCAGCACCGCTACAGGTCATGAGCAGTTCTTC. Complete variable domain (other parts from reference TRBV15 and TRBJ2-1): DAMVIQNPRYQVTQFGKPVTLSCSQTLNHNVMYWYQQKSSQAPKLLFHYYDKDFNNEADTPDNFQSRRPNTSFCFLDIRSPGLGDTAMYLCATSTATGHEQFFGPGTRLTVL.

As regards this clone: At one boundary the junction diverges from the germline segment, which might be a read error. J is TRBJ1-2 and V is TRBV6-2 or TRBV6-3; D unclear. In germline, CDR1 is MNHEY, CDR2 SVGEGT. CDR3 length: 12 residues. CDR3 nucleotide sequence: TGTGTCAGCAGTTACTCGAGGAGTGGCTACACCTTC. Amino acids: CVSSYSRSGYTF.

The chain uses TRBV13 and TRBJ2-1, with D possibly being TRBD1 (5 bases). Trimming left V 2 bases short and J 6 bases short, with 14 bases between. The germline V gene encodes CDR1 PRHDT and CDR2 FYEKMQ (reference sequence). The CDR3 is 15 amino acids. CDR3 nucleotide sequence: TGTGCCAGCAGCTTATCCACAGCTCAGGGCAATGAGCAGTTCTTC. The encoded protein is CASSLSTAQGNEQFF. Full variable domain (rest looked up from reference TRBV13 and TRBJ2-1): AAGVIQSPRHLIKEKRETATLKCYPIPRHDTVYWYQQGPGQDPQFLISFYEKMQSDKGSIPDRFSAQQFSDYHSELNMSSLELGDSALYFCASSLSTAQGNEQFFGPGTRLTVL.

The chain carries TRBV5-4 and TRBJ2-5; TRBD2 matches 10 bases. Germline V gene data show CDR1 as SGHNT and CDR2 as YYREEE (reference sequence). With 5 bases clipped from V and 5 bases from J, the junction kept 15 bases outside the gene matches. CDR3 length: 17 residues. DNA of the CDR3: TGTGCCAGCAGTCGGCGGGTAGCGGGGGGCCCTTTGGAGACCCAGTACTTC. Protein: CASSRRVAGGPLETQYF.

J is TRBJ2-7 and V is TRBV4-2; TRBD2 aligns across 9 bases. CDR3 length: 15 residues. J was trimmed by 4 bases and V by 0 bases; bases with no gene match: 4. CDR1 is LGHNA and CDR2 is YNFKEQ in the germline V gene. This CDR3 is CASSQDPSGVYEQYF. The CDR3 DNA reads as TGTGCCAGCAGCCAAGACCCTAGCGGGGTGTACGAGCAGTACTTC.

The V call is TRBV4-1, the J call TRBJ1-4; D is unresolved. The germline CDR1 and CDR2 sequences are MGHRA and YSYEKL. This CDR3 has 15 residues. Between the trimmed V and J ends, which lost 5 bases and 5 bases, there was a span of 15 bases. The CDR3 DNA follows: TGCGCCAGCAGCAACGAACCGGGTCCCAATGAAAAACTGTTTTTT. Its translation is CASSNEPGPNEKLFF.

The V call is TRBV2, the J call TRBJ2-1; 7 positions match TRBD2. Germline V gene data show CDR1 as SNHLY and CDR2 as FYNNEI. This CDR3 is built from 15 residues. Trimming took 6 bases from V and 0 from J; bases not matched to a gene: 5. The CDR3 region has the DNA TGTGCCAGCAGCGACAGCGGGGCCTCCTACAATGAGCAGTTCTTC. Encoded protein: CASSDSGASYNEQFF.

This chain connects TRBV3-1 (or the pseudogene TRBV3-2) to TRBJ1-6; 7 bases are a match to TRBD1. The CDR3 has 14 amino acids. Germline CDR1 reads LGHDT; CDR2 reads YNNKEL (reference sequence). The J segment lost 9 bases and the V segment lost 4 bases, leaving 6 bases of the junction unmatched. DNA of the CDR3: TGTGCCAGCAGCCCTACAGGGGAAGTTTCACCCCTCCACTTT. Translating it yields CASSPTGEVSPLHF.